These 6 T cell receptor beta chains share one sample of origin, sequenced in a study of blood T cells in healthy people across ages. Next came a second PCR, run for 7 to 11 cycles, which used a sample-barcoded 5' primer along with a J-beta primer mix. TCRdb recomputed calls from the 5' RACE reads with MiXCR, one row per CDR3 protein. The table records roughly 700,000 distinct CDR3 sequences, around a quarter of them present only once. The same sample was also studied in work on T cells of mothers and their children.

Source material: blood. The receptors come from a boy aged 5-17 years in good health.

V gene TRBV6-2 or TRBV6-3 combines with J gene TRBJ2-5; no definite D call. The CDR3 is 12 residues long. Per germline, CDR1 MNHEY and CDR2 SVGEGT. Trimming cost V 1 base and J 4 bases, with 4 bases left between them. CDR3 DNA: TGTGCCAGCAGTTACTGGAGAGAGACCCAGTACTTC. Translated: CASSYWRETQYF.

The rearrangement joins TRBV18 to TRBJ2-1; no clear D gene. CDR1 KGHSH and CDR2 LQKENI come from the germline V gene. The CDR3 has 15 amino acids. With 0 bases removed from V and 7 bases from J, the gap between germline ends came to 13 bases. The CDR3 DNA sequence: TGTGCCAGCTCACCACCGGATGGGGTGGAAAATGAGCAGTTCTTC. This encodes CASSPPDGVENEQFF.

This clonotype has just a few counts. The genes are TRBV4-2 and TRBJ2-5; D may be TRBD1 or TRBD2 (5 bases each). The J call could be wrong; TRBJ2-1 is a better fit for the DNA end. The germline gives CDR1 LGHNA, CDR2 YNFKEQ. The CDR3 covers 14 residues. The CDR3 DNA sequence: TGTGCCAGCAGCCCGGGACGGCCGGGGCATGAGCAGTTCTTC. Encoded protein: CASSPGRPGHEQFF.

This clonotype was seen a few times. This rearrangement joins TRBV11-3 to TRBJ2-1; D is possibly TRBD1 (5 bases). The ends were cut back, 5 bases at V and 0 bases at J, with 11 bases in the middle. CDR3 length equals 15 residues. Germline lookup yields CDR1 SGHNT and CDR2 YENEEA. DNA for the CDR3: TGTGCCAGCAGCCGGCCCAGGGTCTCCTACAATGAGCAGTTCTTC. Protein: CASSRPRVSYNEQFF.

There are a few counts of this clonotype. The chain joins TRBV28 to TRBJ2-4, with TRBD2 as a possible D gene (6 bases). The CDR3 loop spans 13 amino acids. The V and J ends lost 2 bases and 6 bases respectively, with 8 bases between them. Looked up from germline, CDR1 is MDHEN and CDR2 is SYDVKM. The CDR3 DNA follows: TGTGCCAGCAGTTTAGGGGGACTAAACATTCAGTACTTC. Translation gives CASSLGGLNIQYF. The full variable domain, its missing parts supplied by reference TRBV28 and TRBJ2-4, is DVKVTQSSRYLVKRTGEKVFLECVQDMDHENMFWYRQDPGLGLRLIYFSYDVKMKEKGDIPEGYSVSREKKERFSLILESASTNQTSMYLCASSLGGLNIQYFGAGTRLSVL.

The chain recombines TRBV7-9 with TRBJ2-7; the match to TRBD1 covers 7 bases. The CDR3 extends over 13 amino acids. The junction had 6 bases not matched to a gene; V was cut back by 10 bases and J by 0 bases. Looked up from germline, CDR1 is SEHNR and CDR2 is FQNEAQ (reference sequence). Here the CDR3 reads CATGQASSYEQYF. The CDR3 DNA sequence: TGTGCCACAGGACAGGCGAGCTCCTACGAGCAGTACTTC.